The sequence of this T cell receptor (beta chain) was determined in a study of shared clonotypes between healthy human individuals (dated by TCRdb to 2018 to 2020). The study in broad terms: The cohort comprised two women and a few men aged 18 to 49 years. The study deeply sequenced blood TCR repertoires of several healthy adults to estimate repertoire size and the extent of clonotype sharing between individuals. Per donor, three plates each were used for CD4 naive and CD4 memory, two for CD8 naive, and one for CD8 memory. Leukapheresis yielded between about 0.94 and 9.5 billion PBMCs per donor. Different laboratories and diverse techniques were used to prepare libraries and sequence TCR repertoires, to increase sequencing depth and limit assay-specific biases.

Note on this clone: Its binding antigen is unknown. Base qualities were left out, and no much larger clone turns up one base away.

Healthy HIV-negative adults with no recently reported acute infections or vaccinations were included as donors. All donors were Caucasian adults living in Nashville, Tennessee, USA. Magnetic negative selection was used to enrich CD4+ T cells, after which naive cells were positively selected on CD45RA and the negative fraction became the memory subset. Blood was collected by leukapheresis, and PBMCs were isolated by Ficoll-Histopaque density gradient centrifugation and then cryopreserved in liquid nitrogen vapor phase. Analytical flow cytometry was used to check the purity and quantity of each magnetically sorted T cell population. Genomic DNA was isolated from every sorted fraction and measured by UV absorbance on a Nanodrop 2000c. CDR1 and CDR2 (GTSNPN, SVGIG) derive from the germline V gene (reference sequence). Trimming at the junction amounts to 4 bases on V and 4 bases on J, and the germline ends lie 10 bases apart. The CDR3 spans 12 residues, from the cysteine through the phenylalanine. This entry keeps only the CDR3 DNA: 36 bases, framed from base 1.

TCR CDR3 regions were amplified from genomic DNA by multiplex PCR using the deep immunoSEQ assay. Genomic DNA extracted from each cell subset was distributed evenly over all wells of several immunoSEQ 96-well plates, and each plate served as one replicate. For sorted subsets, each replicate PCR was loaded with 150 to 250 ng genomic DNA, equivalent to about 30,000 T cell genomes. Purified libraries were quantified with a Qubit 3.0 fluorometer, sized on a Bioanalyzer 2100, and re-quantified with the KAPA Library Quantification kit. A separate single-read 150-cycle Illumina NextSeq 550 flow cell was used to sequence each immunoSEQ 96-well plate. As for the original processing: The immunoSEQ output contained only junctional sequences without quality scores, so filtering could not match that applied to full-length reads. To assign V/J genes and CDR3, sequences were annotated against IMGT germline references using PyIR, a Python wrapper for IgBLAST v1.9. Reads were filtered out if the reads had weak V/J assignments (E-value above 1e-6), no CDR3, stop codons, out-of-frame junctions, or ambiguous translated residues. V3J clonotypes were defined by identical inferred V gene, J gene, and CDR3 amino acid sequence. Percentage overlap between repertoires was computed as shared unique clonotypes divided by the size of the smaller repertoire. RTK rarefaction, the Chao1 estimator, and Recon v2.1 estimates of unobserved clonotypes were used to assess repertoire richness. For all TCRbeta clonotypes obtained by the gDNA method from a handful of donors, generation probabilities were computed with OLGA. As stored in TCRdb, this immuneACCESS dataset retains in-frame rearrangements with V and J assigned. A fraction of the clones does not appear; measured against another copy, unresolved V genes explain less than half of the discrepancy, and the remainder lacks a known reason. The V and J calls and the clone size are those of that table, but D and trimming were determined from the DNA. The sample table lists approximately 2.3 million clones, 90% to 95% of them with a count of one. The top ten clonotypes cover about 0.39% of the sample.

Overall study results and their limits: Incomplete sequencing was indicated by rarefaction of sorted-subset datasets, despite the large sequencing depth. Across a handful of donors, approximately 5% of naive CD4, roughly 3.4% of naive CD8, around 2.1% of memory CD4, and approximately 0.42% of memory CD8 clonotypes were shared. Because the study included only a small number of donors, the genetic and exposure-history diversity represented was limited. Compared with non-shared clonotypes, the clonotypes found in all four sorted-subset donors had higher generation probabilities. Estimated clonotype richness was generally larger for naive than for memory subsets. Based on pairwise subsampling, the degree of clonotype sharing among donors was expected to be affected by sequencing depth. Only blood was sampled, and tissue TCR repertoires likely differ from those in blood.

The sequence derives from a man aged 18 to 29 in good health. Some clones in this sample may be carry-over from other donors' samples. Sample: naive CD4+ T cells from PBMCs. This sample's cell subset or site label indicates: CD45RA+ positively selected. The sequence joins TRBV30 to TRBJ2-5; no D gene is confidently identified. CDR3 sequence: CAWTPSAETQYF. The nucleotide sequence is TGTGCCTGGACCCCCTCCGCAGAGACCCAGTACTTC.